Shown below are 14 T cell receptor beta chains from a single sample sequenced in a study of T cell repertoires in cytomegalovirus infection. TCRdb passed the reads through MiXCR, listing each CDR3 protein once. The sample lists 250,000 to 300,000 distinct CDR3 sequences, roughly 25% occurring once. The sequencing input was PBMCs. The receptor source for this set is a human donor in good health (CMV status not recorded). Some clones in this sample may be carry-over from other donors' samples.

The CDR3 DNA reads as TGTGCCAGCAGCTCCGCGGGGGTCCGGGGCTACACCTTC. Protein: CASSSAGVRGYTF. The chain is built from TRBV7-2 and TRBJ1-2; weak D call: TRBD1 (5 bases). The CDR3 runs to 13 residues. Per the germline V gene, CDR1 is SGHTA and CDR2 is FQGNSA. Trimming took 4 bases from V and 8 from J, leaving 14 bases between them.

This clonotype came up many times. The chain joins TRBV7-2 to TRBJ1-2; unclear D gene. V lost 3 bases and J lost 0, with 14 bases in between. CDR3 length: 16 residues. Germline V gives CDR1 SGHTA, CDR2 FQGNSA. The CDR3 region is CASSLGQNRANYGYTF. CDR3 in DNA: TGTGCCAGCAGCTTGGGCCAGAATCGAGCTAACTATGGCTACACCTTC.

This clonotype was observed at least ten times. The chain is built from TRBV7-2 and TRBJ1-2, with TRBD1 identical over 8 bases. The CDR3 has 15 amino acids. The germline gives CDR1 SGHTA, CDR2 FQGNSA. V shed 5 bases and J 4 bases; nucleotides not matched to a gene: 9. In nucleotides, the CDR3 is TGTGCCAGCAGCGTTCCCCCGGGACAGGTCTATGGCTACACCTTC. It codes for CASSVPPGQVYGYTF.

The V gene is TRBV15, the J gene TRBJ2-7; D remains ambiguous. The germline CDR1 and CDR2 sequences are LNHNV and YYDKDF (reference sequence). CDR3 length equals 15 residues. Trimming removed 5 bases at V and 7 bases at J, with 21 bases between. CDR3 sequence (DNA): TGTGCCACCAGCCTCCAGAGTAGCTATACGAGGGAGCAGTACTTC. This sequence encodes CATSLQSSYTREQYF.

This clonotype has a handful of counts. This sequence joins TRBV7-8 and TRBJ2-3, with 13 nucleotides matching TRBD2. The length of the CDR3 is 18 residues. Germline values: CDR1 SGHVS, CDR2 FQNEAQ. J gave up 5 bases and V 7 bases, and 15 bases lay outside the gene matches. The CDR3 sequence is CASIDSARGLAGRDTQYF. The CDR3 nucleotides read TGTGCCAGCATCGATTCGGCGCGGGGACTAGCGGGACGAGATACGCAGTATTTT.

This clonotype was seen more than once but under ten times. The genes are TRBV28 and TRBJ2-1; the D is unclear. Deletions cut 4 bases from V and 8 bases from J, with 6 bases between. The CDR3 covers 11 residues. CDR1 is MDHEN, CDR2 SYDVKM, per germline. CDR3 DNA sequence: TGTGCCAGCAGTTACCGTCATGAGCAGTTCTTC. Amino acids: CASSYRHEQFF.

This rearrangement joins TRBV5-1 to TRBJ2-2, with D tentatively TRBD2 (5 bases). Per the germline V gene, CDR1 is SGHRS and CDR2 is YFSETQ. The CDR3 covers 13 residues. Deletions cut 4 bases from V and 6 bases from J, with 10 bases between. The CDR3 DNA reads as TGCGCCAGCAGCCGGGAAGCCGCCGGGGAGCTGTTTTTT. It codes for CASSREAAGELFF.

A few counts support this clonotype. J is TRBJ2-5 and V is TRBV19; TRBD2 is a possible D gene (6 bases). This CDR3 comprises 13 residues. Germline V gene lookup returns CDR1 LNHDA and CDR2 SQIVND (reference sequence). V dropped 5 bases and J dropped 2 bases, with 9 bases sitting between them. In nucleotides, the CDR3 is TGTGCCAGTAGTCAGACTAGTCAAGAGACCCAGTACTTC. Its protein product is CASSQTSQETQYF.

On this clonotype itself: A much larger clone sits a single nucleotide away, making a read error possible. The conserved closing phenylalanine or tryptophan is absent in this CDR3, likely reflecting a read error. The rearrangement uses TRBV7-9 and TRBJ1-6; D not resolved. The V gene's germline CDR1 is SEHNR and CDR2 FQNEAQ (reference sequence). This CDR3 has 15 amino acids. V was clipped by 3 bases and J by 0 bases, with 6 bases between them. CDR3: CASSLPSSYNSPLHL. The CDR3 coding sequence is TGTGCCAGCAGCTTGCCGAGCTCCTATAATTCACCCCTCCACTTG.

This clonotype was found many times. V and J are TRBV7-8 and TRBJ1-1; TRBD1 matches 7 bases. This CDR3 spans 15 amino acids. CDR1 and CDR2 from the germline V gene are SGHVS and FQNEAQ. Trimming took 4 bases from V and 3 from J; bases not matched to a gene: 8. For the CDR3, the DNA is TGTGCCAGCAGCTCATGGACAGGCTTTGACACTGAAGCTTTCTTT. Translation: CASSSWTGFDTEAFF.

This clonotype was detected ten times or more. This chain links TRBV29-1 with TRBJ2-7; tentative D call: TRBD1 (6 bases). The CDR3 consists of 13 residues. Per the germline V gene, CDR1 is SQVTM and CDR2 is ANQGSEA. V shed 6 bases and J shed 3 bases, with 15 bases lying between them. In DNA, the CDR3 is TGCAGCGTATCCGGGACACCTCACTACGAGCAGTACTTC. Protein: CSVSGTPHYEQYF.

This clonotype was seen only a few times. The chain couples TRBV12-3 or TRBV12-4 to TRBJ1-6, with D uncertain. This CDR3 is 14 amino acids long. Trimming stripped 2 bases from V and 7 bases from J, with 9 bases between. The CDR3 DNA reads as TGTGCCAGCAGTTTATCCGGGAGCAATTCACCCCTCCACTTT. It yields the protein CASSLSGSNSPLHF.

This chain connects TRBV6-6 to TRBJ2-2, with a tentative D call TRBD2 (6 bases). This CDR3 comprises 16 residues. V was pared by 4 bases and J by 0 bases, with 12 bases between. Per germline, CDR1 MNHNY and CDR2 SVGAGI (reference sequence). This CDR3 is CASSLSGTSNTGELFF. CDR3 sequence (DNA): TGTGCCAGCAGTTTATCCGGGACTTCGAACACCGGGGAGCTGTTTTTT.

This clonotype was recorded a few times. V is TRBV2 and J is TRBJ2-2, with TRBD2 matching 8 bases. Trimming took 6 bases from V and 3 from J; bases not matched to a gene: 12. There are 17 residues in the CDR3. Germline CDR1 and CDR2: SNHLY and FYNNEI. The CDR3 here is CASSLPPQREHTGELFF. The DNA of the CDR3 is TGTGCCAGCAGCCTCCCCCCCCAGCGGGAGCACACCGGGGAGCTGTTTTTT.